The 7 T cell receptor beta chains below all came from one sample that was sequenced in a study of CD8+ T cells in alopecia areata. Sequencing used cDNA as its template, made by extracting RNA and reverse transcribing it. Some clones are missing from TCRdb's copy, which holds only in-frame ones; the method was immunoSEQ multiplex PCR. The sample lists about 190,000 clones, approximately 60% occurring once. The treatment denotes: oral pan-JAK inhibitor, 5-10 mg twice daily. Specimen: CD4+ T cells sorted from blood, collected at week 4, from a patient treated with tofacitinib. These receptors were obtained from a human donor with alopecia areata.

V gene TRBV5-1 combines with J gene TRBJ2-5; maybe TRBD2 (5 bases). This CDR3 has 16 residues. Trimming left V 0 bases short and J 2 bases short, with 14 bases between. Germline CDR1 reads SGHRS; CDR2 reads YFSETQ. CDR3 protein: CASSLVATVAQETQYF. The CDR3 DNA is TGCGCCAGCAGCTTGGTGGCTACGGTAGCGCAAGAGACCCAGTACTTC.

This rearrangement joins TRBV4-3 to TRBJ1-1; D is uncertain. The germline V gene encodes CDR1 LGHNA and CDR2 YSLEER. Trimming pared 1 base from V and 0 bases from J, leaving 24 bases between. The CDR3 sequence is 20 residues long. CDR3 protein: CASSQVAPLGTVEVNTEAFF. CDR3 nucleotides: TGCGCCAGCAGCCAAGTAGCCCCGTTGGGAACGGTTGAAGTGAACACTGAAGCTTTCTTT.

The chain recombines TRBV10-3 with TRBJ2-1; no definite D call. This CDR3 is 13 amino acids long. The germline V gene encodes CDR1 ENHRY and CDR2 SYGVKD. V lost 8 bases to trimming and J lost 0 bases, with 8 bases between them. CDR3 sequence: CAIGESSYNEQFF. CDR3 sequence (DNA): TGTGCCATCGGGGAAAGCTCCTACAATGAGCAGTTCTTC.

The gene calls are TRBV27 and TRBJ2-5; D assignment may be TRBD1 or TRBD2 (5 bases each). V was shortened by 7 bases and J by 2 bases, with 20 bases between the two germline ends. This CDR3 comprises 16 residues. The germline CDR1 and CDR2 sequences are MNHEY and SMNVEV (reference sequence). CDR3 protein: CASTWDPLRDQETQYF. DNA for the CDR3: TGTGCCAGCACCTGGGACCCCCTGAGGGATCAAGAGACCCAGTACTTC.

The J gene is TRBJ2-2, the V gene TRBV4-3, with TRBD1 matching 10 bases. V dropped 6 bases and J dropped 0; count of bases not matched to a gene: 7. This CDR3 region has 17 residues. Germline values: CDR1 LGHNA, CDR2 YSLEER. The CDR3 protein is CASSLTGTGANTGELFF. The CDR3 nucleotides read TGCGCCAGCAGTCTAACCGGGACAGGGGCGAACACCGGGGAGCTGTTTTTT.

This clone was seen a few times. The genes are TRBV28 and TRBJ2-7, with unresolved D. This CDR3 spans 14 amino acids. V was clipped by 2 bases and J by 2 bases, with 10 bases between them. CDR1 and CDR2 (germline): MDHEN, SYDVKM. CDR3 region: CASSLPLFPYEQYF. The CDR3 bases are TGTGCCAGCAGTTTACCACTATTTCCCTACGAGCAGTACTTC.

The rearrangement joins TRBV29-1 to TRBJ2-7; no clear D. The germline V gene encodes CDR1 SQVTM and CDR2 ANQGSEA. V lost 3 bases and J 8 bases, leaving 20 bases between the germline ends. CDR3 length equals 14 residues. The CDR3 bases are TGCAGCGTTGATTTGTCCTCTTACGGATCTAAGCAGTACTTC. It is translated as CSVDLSSYGSKQYF.